These 18 T cell receptor beta chains originate from one sample sequenced in a study of STAT3 mutations in large granular lymphocyte leukemia. Study-wide points: Every T-LGLL patient had at least one immunodominant TCRbeta clonotype.

Their specific antigens are unknown. Sequenced by immunoSEQ multiplex PCR; TCRdb stores in-frame clones only, minus some. The data contain approximately 25,000 clones, around 93% of them singletons. Sequencing was carried out using peripheral blood mononuclear cells. These receptors all stem from a man in his forties with T-cell large granular lymphocyte leukemia. Some clones in this sample may be carry-over from other donors' samples.

This chain uses TRBV7-9 with TRBJ1-1; D is ambiguous. The CDR3 has 13 amino acids. Germline values: CDR1 SEHNR, CDR2 FQNEAQ (reference sequence). Trimming removed 6 bases from V and 0 bases from J, with 8 bases in between. The CDR3 DNA sequence: TGTGCCAGCAGTACAGCTGTGAACACTGAAGCTTTCTTT. This codes for CASSTAVNTEAFF. The complete variable domain, with remaining parts taken from reference TRBV7-9 and TRBJ1-1, reads DTGVSQNPRHKITKRGQNVTFRCDPISEHNRLYWYRQTLGQGPEFLTYFQNEAQLEKSRLLSDRFSAERPKGSFSTLEIQRTEQGDSAMYLCASSTAVNTEAFFGQGTRLTVV.

The genes are TRBV5-1 and TRBJ1-1; D is ambiguous. The ends were cut back, 0 bases at V and 6 bases at J, with 12 bases in the middle. Germline CDR1 SGHRS, CDR2 YFSETQ. The CDR3 extends over 14 amino acids. CDR3 amino acids: CASSLGGIQPEAFF. CDR3 bases: TGCGCCAGCAGCTTGGGAGGGATCCAGCCTGAAGCTTTCTTT.

This chain joins TRBV4-2 and TRBJ1-2; D unresolved. V lost 1 base and J lost 4, with 7 bases in between. The CDR3 is 13 residues long. The germline CDR1 and CDR2 sequences are LGHNA and YNFKEQ. For the CDR3, the DNA is TGTGCCAGCAGCCAAGGGAGCAGCTATGGCTACACCTTC. It yields the protein CASSQGSSYGYTF.

In its sample, this clone was seen a few times. The V and J genes are TRBV11-2 and TRBJ2-1; 7 bases are shared with TRBD1. After removal of 5 bases from V and 1 base from J, the junction contained 2 bases not matched to a gene. CDR3 length equals 14 residues. Per the germline V gene, CDR1 is SGHAT and CDR2 is FQNNGV. The CDR3 is CASSDRVSYNEQFF. The DNA for the CDR3 is TGTGCCAGCAGCGACAGGGTATCCTACAATGAGCAGTTCTTC. Full variable domain (rest looked up from reference TRBV11-2 and TRBJ2-1): EAGVAQSPRYKIIEKRQSVAFWCNPISGHATLYWYQQILGQGPKLLIQFQNNGVVDDSQLPKDRFSAERLKGVDSTLKIQPAKLEDSAVYLCASSDRVSYNEQFFGPGTRLTVL.

The rearrangement joins TRBV5-4 to TRBJ1-1; 9 nucleotides align to TRBD1. The V segment lost 2 bases and the J segment 2 bases; nucleotides outside the gene matches: 1. This CDR3 has 14 amino acids. CDR1 is SGHNT, CDR2 YYREEE, per germline (reference sequence). The CDR3, as DNA: TGTGCCAGCAGCTTACAGGGGGCTAACACTGAAGCTTTCTTT. Amino acid sequence: CASSLQGANTEAFF.

The DNA for the CDR3 is TGTGCCAGCTACTTTGGGAAGGGAGGTTCACGCGAGCAGTACTTC. Translating gives CASYFGKGGSREQYF. The V gene is TRBV28, the J gene TRBJ2-7, with a weak D call TRBD2 (6 bases). Per the germline V gene, CDR1 is MDHEN and CDR2 is SYDVKM. Trimming stripped 8 bases from V and 6 bases from J, with 23 bases between. The CDR3 runs to 15 residues. The full variable domain, completed using reference TRBV28 and TRBJ2-7, is DVKVTQSSRYLVKRTGEKVFLECVQDMDHENMFWYRQDPGLGLRLIYFSYDVKMKEKGDIPEGYSVSREKKERFSLILESASTNQTSMYLCASYFGKGGSREQYFGPGTRLTVT.

By share, this clone ranks as medium-sized. The rearrangement joins TRBV11-2 to TRBJ1-1; D ambiguous. CDR3 length: 17 amino acids. V lost 0 bases and J lost 6, with 20 bases in between. CDR1 is SGHAT and CDR2 is FQNNGV in the germline V gene. The CDR3 region has the DNA TGTGCCAGCAGCTTAGAAGGACCCGAAAACTACGGACCTGAAGCTTTCTTT. Translated: CASSLEGPENYGPEAFF.

The rearrangement uses TRBV28 and TRBJ2-7; D perhaps matches TRBD1 (6 bases). The CDR3 sequence is 14 residues long. Trimming cost V 5 bases and J 3 bases, with 14 bases left between them. Looked up from germline, CDR1 is MDHEN and CDR2 is SYDVKM. The CDR3: CASSVTGSGYEQYF. The CDR3 nucleotides read TGTGCCAGCAGTGTGACAGGATCGGGCTACGAGCAGTACTTC.

The chain recombines TRBV13 with TRBJ2-3; TRBD2 matches at 9 bases. The CDR3 extends over 17 amino acids. CDR1 is PRHDT and CDR2 is FYEKMQ in the germline V gene (reference sequence). V shed 4 bases and J 2 bases; nucleotides not matched to a gene: 10. The chain's CDR3 is CASSSSGDRPPTDTQYF. The CDR3 bases are TGTGCCAGCAGCTCTAGCGGGGATCGTCCCCCCACAGATACGCAGTATTTT.

In the case of this clone: Distinct nucleotide sequences in the sample also encode this CDR3. This chain links TRBV7-9 with TRBJ1-5; D is unclear. The germline gives CDR1 SEHNR, CDR2 FQNEAQ (reference sequence). The CDR3 covers 12 residues. With 2 bases removed from V and 4 bases from J, the gap between germline ends came to 3 bases. As DNA, the CDR3 is TGTGCCAGCAGCTTAAATAATCAGCCCCAGCATTTT. Its translation is CASSLNNQPQHF. Combining the CDR3 with reference TRBV7-9 and TRBJ1-5 gives the whole variable domain DTGVSQNPRHKITKRGQNVTFRCDPISEHNRLYWYRQTLGQGPEFLTYFQNEAQLEKSRLLSDRFSAERPKGSFSTLEIQRTEQGDSAMYLCASSLNNQPQHFGDGTRLSIL.

This CDR3 reads CASGGNEQYF. In DNA form, the CDR3 reads TGTGCCAGCGGGGGGAACGAGCAGTACTTC. J is TRBJ2-7 and V is TRBV6-1; D is perhaps TRBD2 (6 bases). V was clipped by 8 bases and J by 5 bases, with 7 bases between them. The germline CDR1 and CDR2 sequences are MNHNS and SASEGT. The CDR3 length is 10 residues.

The chain uses TRBV5-4 and TRBJ2-1, with D perhaps matching TRBD1 (5 bases). Deletions cut 0 bases from V and 3 bases from J, with 7 bases between. The CDR3 spans 14 residues. CDR1 SGHNT and CDR2 YYREEE come from the germline V gene (reference sequence). In DNA, the CDR3 is TGTGCCAGCAGCTTGGACAGGATCTACAATGAGCAGTTCTTC. Protein: CASSLDRIYNEQFF.

The chain is built from TRBV5-4 and TRBJ2-7; weak D call: TRBD1 (6 bases). CDR1 and CDR2 from the germline V gene are SGHNT and YYREEE (reference sequence). The CDR3 length is 15 residues. V was pared by 2 bases and J by 7 bases, with 19 bases between. The CDR3 region is CASSFFQGNPREQYF. CDR3 bases: TGTGCCAGCAGCTTCTTCCAGGGGAACCCTAGAGAGCAGTACTTC.

CDR3: CASSVTGGRETQYF. In DNA form, the CDR3 reads TGTGCCAGTAGCGTCACAGGGGGTAGGGAGACCCAGTACTTC. The chain combines TRBV19 with TRBJ2-5, with TRBD1 identical over 8 bases. The CDR3 runs 14 residues. The germline V gene has CDR1 LNHDA and CDR2 SQIVND (reference sequence). J lost 5 bases, V lost 6 bases, and 8 bases had no gene match.

The rearrangement joins TRBV6-5 to TRBJ1-1; D not certain. The CDR3 length is 13 residues. Germline V CDR1 and CDR2: MNHEY, SVGAGI. Trimming left V 2 bases short and J 4 bases short, with 8 bases between. CDR3 residues: CASSYREGTEAFF. The CDR3 DNA is TGTGCCAGCAGTTACAGGGAGGGCACTGAAGCTTTCTTT.

J is TRBJ1-4 and V is TRBV4-2; TRBD1 aligns across 12 bases. The germline V gene has CDR1 LGHNA and CDR2 YNFKEQ. The CDR3 loop spans 18 amino acids. After removal of 4 bases from V and 7 bases from J, the junction contained 13 bases not matched to a gene. The CDR3 DNA follows: TGTGCCAGCAGCCGACCGGGACAGGGGGCGGGAAGGGGTGAAAAACTGTTTTTT. This encodes CASSRPGQGAGRGEKLFF.

J is TRBJ1-3 and V is TRBV14; D gene ambiguous. The CDR3 is 15 amino acids. The V gene lost 4 bases and the J gene lost 3 bases, with 13 bases spanning the gap. Germline V lookup: CDR1 SGHDN, CDR2 FVKESK. The CDR3 here is CASSPGGYDGNTIYF. The CDR3 nucleotides are TGTGCCAGCAGCCCCGGTGGGTATGATGGAAACACCATATATTTT.

The chain carries TRBV28 and TRBJ1-3; a weak D match, TRBD1 (6 bases). Trimming removed 10 bases at V and 0 bases at J, with 16 bases between. CDR3 length: 15 residues. Germline CDR1 and CDR2: MDHEN and SYDVKM. CDR3 in DNA: TGTGCCACCACCCTTGGGACATACTCTGGAAACACCATATATTTT. It specifies CATTLGTYSGNTIYF.